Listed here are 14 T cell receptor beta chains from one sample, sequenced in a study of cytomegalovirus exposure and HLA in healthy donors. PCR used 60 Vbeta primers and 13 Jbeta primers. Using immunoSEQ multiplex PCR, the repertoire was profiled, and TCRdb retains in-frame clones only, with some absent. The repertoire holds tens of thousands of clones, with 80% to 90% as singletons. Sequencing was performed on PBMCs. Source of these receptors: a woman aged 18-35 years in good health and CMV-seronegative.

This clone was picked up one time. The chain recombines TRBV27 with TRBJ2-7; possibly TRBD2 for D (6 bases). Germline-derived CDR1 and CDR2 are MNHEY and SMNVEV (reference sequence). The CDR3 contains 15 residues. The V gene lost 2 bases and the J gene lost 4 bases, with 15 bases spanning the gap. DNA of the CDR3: TGTGCCAGCAGTTTAGGTGCTAGCGATTTATACGAGCAGTACTTC. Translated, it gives CASSLGASDLYEQYF.

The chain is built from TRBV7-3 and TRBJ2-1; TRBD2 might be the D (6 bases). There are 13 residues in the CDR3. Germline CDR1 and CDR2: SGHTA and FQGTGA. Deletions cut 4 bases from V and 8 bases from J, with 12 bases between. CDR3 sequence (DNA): TGTGCCAGCAGCTCCCCGACTAGAGATGAGCAGTTCTTC. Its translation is CASSSPTRDEQFF.

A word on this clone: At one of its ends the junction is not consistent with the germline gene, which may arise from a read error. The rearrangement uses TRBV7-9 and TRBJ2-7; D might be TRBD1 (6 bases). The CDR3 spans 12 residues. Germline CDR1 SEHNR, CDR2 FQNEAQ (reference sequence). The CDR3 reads CSSSPGGPEQYF. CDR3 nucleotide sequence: TGTTCCAGCAGCCCTGGGGGCCCCGAGCAGTACTTC. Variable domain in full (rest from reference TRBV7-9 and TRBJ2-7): DTGVSQNPRHKITKRGQNVTFRCDPISEHNRLYWYRQTLGQGPEFLTYFQNEAQLEKSRLLSDRFSAERPKGSFSTLEIQRTEQGDSAMYLCSSSPGGPEQYFGPGTRLTVT.

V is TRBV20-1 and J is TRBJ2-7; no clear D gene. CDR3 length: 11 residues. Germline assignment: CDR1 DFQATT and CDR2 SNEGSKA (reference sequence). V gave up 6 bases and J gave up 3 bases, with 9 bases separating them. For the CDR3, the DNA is TGCAGTGCAGTTAGTAGCTACGAGCAGTACTTC. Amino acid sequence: CSAVSSYEQYF.

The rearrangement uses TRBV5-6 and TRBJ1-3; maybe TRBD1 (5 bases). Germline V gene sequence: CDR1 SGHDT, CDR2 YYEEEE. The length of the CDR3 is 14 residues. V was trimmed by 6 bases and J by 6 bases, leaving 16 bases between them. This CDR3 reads CASTIQGGENTIYF. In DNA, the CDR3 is TGTGCCAGCACAATTCAGGGTGGAGAAAACACCATATATTTT. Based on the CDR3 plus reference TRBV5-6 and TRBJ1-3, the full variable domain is DAGVTQSPTHLIKTRGQQVTLRCSPKSGHDTVSWYQQALGQGPQFIFQYYEEEERQRGNFPDRFSGHQFPNYSSELNVNALLLGDSALYLCASTIQGGENTIYFGEGSWLTVV.

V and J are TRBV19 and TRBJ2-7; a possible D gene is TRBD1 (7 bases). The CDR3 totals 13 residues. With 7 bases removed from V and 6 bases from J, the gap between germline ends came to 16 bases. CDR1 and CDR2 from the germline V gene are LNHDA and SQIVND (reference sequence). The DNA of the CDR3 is TGTGCCAGTACCCCAGGGGGGAAGGGCGAGCAGTACTTC. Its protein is CASTPGGKGEQYF.

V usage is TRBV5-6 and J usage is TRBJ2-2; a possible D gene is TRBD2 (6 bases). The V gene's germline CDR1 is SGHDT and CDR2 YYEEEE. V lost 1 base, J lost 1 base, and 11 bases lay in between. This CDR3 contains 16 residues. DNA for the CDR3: TGTGCCAGCAGCTTGATGAGAGCGGGGAACACCGGGGAGCTGTTTTTT. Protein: CASSLMRAGNTGELFF.

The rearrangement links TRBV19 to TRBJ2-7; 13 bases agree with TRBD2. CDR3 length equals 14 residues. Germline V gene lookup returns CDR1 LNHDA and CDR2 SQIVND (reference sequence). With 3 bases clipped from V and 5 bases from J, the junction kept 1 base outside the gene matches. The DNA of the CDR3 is TGTGCCAGTAGTATGGGACTAGCGGGACACGAGCAGTACTTC. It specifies CASSMGLAGHEQYF.

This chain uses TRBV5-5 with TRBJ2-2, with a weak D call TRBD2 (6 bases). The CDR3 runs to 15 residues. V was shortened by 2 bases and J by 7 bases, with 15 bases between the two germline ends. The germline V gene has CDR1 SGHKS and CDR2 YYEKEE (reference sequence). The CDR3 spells CASSLPGATGGELFF. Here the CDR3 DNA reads TGTGCCAGCAGCTTACCGGGAGCGACCGGCGGGGAGCTGTTTTTT.

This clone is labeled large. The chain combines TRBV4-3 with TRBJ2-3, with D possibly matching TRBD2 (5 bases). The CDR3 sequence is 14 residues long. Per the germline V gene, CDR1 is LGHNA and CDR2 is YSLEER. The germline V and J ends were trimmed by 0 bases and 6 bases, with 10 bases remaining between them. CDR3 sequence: CASSQDRSGDTQYF. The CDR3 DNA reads TGCGCCAGCAGCCAAGATCGAAGCGGTGATACGCAGTATTTT.

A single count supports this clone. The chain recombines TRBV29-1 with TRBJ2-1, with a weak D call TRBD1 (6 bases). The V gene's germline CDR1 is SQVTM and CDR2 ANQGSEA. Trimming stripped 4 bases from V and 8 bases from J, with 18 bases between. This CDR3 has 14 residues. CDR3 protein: CSVGDQGLVDEQFF. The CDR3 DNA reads TGCAGCGTTGGCGACCAGGGGCTGGTCGATGAGCAGTTCTTC.

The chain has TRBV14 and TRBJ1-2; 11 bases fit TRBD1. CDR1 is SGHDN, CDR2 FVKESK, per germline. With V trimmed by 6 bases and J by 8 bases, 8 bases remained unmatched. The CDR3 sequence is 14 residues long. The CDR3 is CASSSGTGGFGYTF. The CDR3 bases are TGTGCCAGCAGTTCCGGGACAGGGGGGTTCGGCTACACCTTC.

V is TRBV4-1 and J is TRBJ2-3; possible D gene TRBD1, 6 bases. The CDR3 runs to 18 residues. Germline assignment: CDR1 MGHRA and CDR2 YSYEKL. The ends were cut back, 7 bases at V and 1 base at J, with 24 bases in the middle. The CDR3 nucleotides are TGCGCCAGCACCTCCATTGGGTTAGAGACAGGAGGCACAGATACGCAGTATTTT. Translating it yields CASTSIGLETGGTDTQYF.

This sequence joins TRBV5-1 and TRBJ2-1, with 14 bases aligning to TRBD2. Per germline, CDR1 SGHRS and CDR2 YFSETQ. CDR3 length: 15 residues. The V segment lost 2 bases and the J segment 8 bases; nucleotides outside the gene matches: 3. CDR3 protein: CASSFGTSGGDEQFF. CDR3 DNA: TGCGCCAGCAGCTTTGGGACTAGCGGGGGCGATGAGCAGTTCTTC.